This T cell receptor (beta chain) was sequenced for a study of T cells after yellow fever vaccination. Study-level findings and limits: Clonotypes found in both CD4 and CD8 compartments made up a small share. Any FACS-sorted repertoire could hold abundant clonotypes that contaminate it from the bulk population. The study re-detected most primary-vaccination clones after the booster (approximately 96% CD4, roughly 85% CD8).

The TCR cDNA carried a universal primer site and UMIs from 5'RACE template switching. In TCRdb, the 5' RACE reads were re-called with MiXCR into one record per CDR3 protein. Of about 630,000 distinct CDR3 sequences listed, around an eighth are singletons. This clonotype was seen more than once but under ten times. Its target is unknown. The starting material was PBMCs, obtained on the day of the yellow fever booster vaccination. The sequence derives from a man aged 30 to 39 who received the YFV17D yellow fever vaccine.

The CDR3 region has the DNA TGTGCCACCAGCAGAGAAGGGACTGTGATTGATGGAGATACGCAGTATTTT. Its protein product is CATSREGTVIDGDTQYF. J is TRBJ2-3 and V is TRBV15, with D perhaps TRBD2 (6 bases). Looked up from germline, CDR1 is LNHNV and CDR2 is YYDKDF (reference sequence). This CDR3 has 17 amino acids. The V and J ends lost 0 bases and 5 bases respectively, with 18 bases between them.